This note documents a single T cell receptor (beta chain) sequence. What it recognizes is unknown. This specimen belongs to a study of CD8+ T cells in alopecia areata. About the study: Those treated were given oral tofacitinib at 5 to 10 mg twice daily. Patients remained on tofacitinib for 6 to 18 months and then went 6 months without it.

Study-wide findings and caveats: Scalp and blood samples kept many expanded lesional clones throughout tofacitinib.

CDR3 size: 16 residues. The V and J ends lost 4 bases and 2 bases respectively, with 16 bases between them. CDR1 and CDR2 from the germline V gene are SGHDT and YYEEEE. As for treatment: oral pan-JAK inhibitor, 5-10 mg twice daily. Cell sorting was applied to PBMCs, and CD4+ and CD8+ T cells were collected. Once RNA had been extracted, it was reverse transcribed into cDNA to act as the sequencing template. The protocol was immunoSEQ multiplex PCR, while the TCRdb copy is restricted to in-frame clones and leaves out a portion. The sample records some 190,000 clones, around 64% being singletons. The chain employs TRBV5-6 and TRBJ2-1, with D perhaps TRBD1 (5 bases). The source material was CD4+ T cells sorted from blood, sampled around week 50, from a patient treated with tofacitinib. This receptor was identified in a human donor with alopecia areata. The CDR3 region has the DNA TGTGCCAGCAGCAGGGGCCTCTTCGTAGCCTACAATGAGCAGTTCTTC. Protein sequence: CASSRGLFVAYNEQFF.